This T cell receptor beta chain was sequenced during a study of identical twins (dated by TCRdb to between 2015 and 2016). Background on the whole study: To test whether fetal clonotypes persist, the study used deep sequencing on TCR alpha and beta repertoires from monozygotic twins, unrelated adults of various ages, and cord blood. To rule out contamination, replicate twin experiments were performed at different times with different library preparation protocols.

This clonotype was found a few times. It has no known antigen specificity. No much larger clone is present one base from it, and per-base qualities are unavailable. Receptor libraries were prepared by 5' RACE. Data came from an Illumina HiSeq 2000. A universal primer binding site was introduced by template switching, and a unique molecular identifier was present in the final cDNA, enabling accurate counting of TCR cDNA molecules. Specific primers in the conserved constant-segment region were used to synthesize first-strand cDNA for the TCR alpha and beta chains. Each cDNA library was double barcoded, with a SMART-Mk sample barcode plus Illumina barcodes, to control for contamination. TruSeq adapter sequences and Illumina sample barcodes were added in two successive PCR steps. The TCR alpha and beta cDNA libraries were sequenced on the Illumina HiSeq platform using custom primers. Under the source paper's analysis protocol: MiGEC was used to process raw reads and extract unique molecular identifiers, and MiXCR was used to find CDR3 positions. For each individual, recombination models were inferred using an EM algorithm with the repgenHMM and IGoR tools. The tcR package in R was used for shared clonotype analysis, with sharing normalized by the product of cloneset sizes. Out-of-frame nonproductive sequences were analyzed to study raw recombination free of thymic and clonal selection effects. TCRdb redid the processing of the public reads, applying fastp at Q25 and MiXCR, and retained in-frame beta chains. Rows are combined by CDR3 protein, so each entry shows the most common genes and DNA. The V and J calls come from TCRdb's annotation, not from the publication. Across this sample there are fewer than 900,000 distinct CDR3 sequences, with roughly 18% seen only once. The ten top clones hold under 15% of the sample.

From cysteine to phenylalanine, the CDR3 is 13 amino acids long. Solely the CDR3 DNA is kept, with 39 bases framed from the first base. CDR1 and CDR2 (WNHNN, SYGVQD) derive from the germline V gene (reference sequence). V has 3 bases trimmed and J has 10 bases trimmed; junction bases matching no gene number 7. All donors were healthy Caucasians. Three pairs of female monozygotic twins, all aged roughly 18 to 29 years, were included in the twin cohort. Peripheral blood mononuclear cells were used as the source from which RNA for TCR libraries was isolated. Paper-wide results and their limitations: Invariant T cells such as MAIT and iNKT could partly confound zero-insertion analyses, although diverse VJ usage argued against such confounding for most clonotypes. In monozygotic twins, out-of-frame TCR alpha sharing was systematically underestimated by recombination models, although the models agreed with sharing between unrelated individuals. Because the same donors could not be followed over many years, the conclusions depended on cross-sectional statistical analysis. Abundant cord blood beta clonotypes carried fewer insertions; young adult naive repertoires showed a weaker similar trend, while memory repertoires showed none. Compared with coincidental sharing between unrelated individuals, out-of-frame TCR alpha sequences shared between twins showed an excess of sequences with low generation probability. In beta out-of-frame sequences, excess twin sharing was weaker, because having fewer shared sequences lowered the signal-to-noise ratio.

Separately, the same data were catalogued under a study of T cells expressing NK-cell markers. As the second paper documents: Several donors provided sorted CD3+CD56+NKG2C+, CD3+CD56+NKG2C- and CD3+CD56-NKG2C+ T-cell subsets, whose TCR beta-chain repertoires were profiled. Among the eight sequenced donors, only one was HCMV-seronegative, while the other seven were HCMV-seropositive. In several experiments an anti-gammadeltaTCR antibody was added to restrict sorting to alphabetaTCR-expressing T cells. In roughly 6 donors, the dominant CD3+CD56+NKG2C+ clonotypes ranked among the top 10 CD8+ clonotypes, making up about 1.0-7.0% of CD8+ T cells. Those dominant clonotypes were again the most abundant among CD3+CD56-NKG2C+ cells in a few donors, at about 28.3-65%. It remained unclear whether the expanded NKG2C-expressing T cell clones were specific for HCMV antigens. All eight donors whose samples were sequenced were randomly selected healthy volunteers, three of them men and five women. HCMV serostatus was determined by detecting HCMV-specific IgG in serum with a commercial ELISA kit. For about 6 donors, bulk peripheral blood T-cell repertoires were additionally sequenced from unsorted PBMC. Reads were demultiplexed and grouped by UMI with MIGEC, and clonotypes were assembled and quantified with MiTCR. To exclude erroneous sequences, any TCR cDNA sequence not supported by at least two reads was discarded. The tcR package was used for downstream repertoire analysis, and clonotypes were matched between fractions using CDR3 nucleotide sequence together with V segment. VDJmatch was used to annotate antigen specificity against VDJdb, with one amino acid substitution in CDR3 allowed.

The TCR was taken from a woman younger than 35 in good health. The chain was built from TRBV10-1 and TRBJ1-1, and TRBD1 aligns with 8 junction nucleotides. What was sequenced was PBMCs. The CDR3 protein is CASSEGQGGGAFF. The DNA reads TGCGCCAGCAGTGAAGGACAGGGTGGTGGAGCTTTCTTT.